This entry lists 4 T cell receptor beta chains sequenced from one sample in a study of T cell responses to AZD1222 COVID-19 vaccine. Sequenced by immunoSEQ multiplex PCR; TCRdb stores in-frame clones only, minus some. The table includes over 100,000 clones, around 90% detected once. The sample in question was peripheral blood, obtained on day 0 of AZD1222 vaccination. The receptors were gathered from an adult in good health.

The DNA of the CDR3 is TGCGCCAGCAGCTTGGCACGTATAACCCCTGGGGCCAACGTCCTGACTTTC. This translates into CASSLARITPGANVLTF. The chain has TRBV5-1 and TRBJ2-6; D gene ambiguous. The V gene's germline CDR1 is SGHRS and CDR2 YFSETQ. This CDR3 has 17 amino acids. The V end was cut by 0 bases, the J end by 2 bases, with 12 bases between.

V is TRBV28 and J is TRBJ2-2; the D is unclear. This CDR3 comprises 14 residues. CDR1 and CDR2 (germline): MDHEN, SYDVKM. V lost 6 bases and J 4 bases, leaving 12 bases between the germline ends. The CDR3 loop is CASSQTTSTGELFF. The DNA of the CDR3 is TGTGCCAGCAGCCAGACCACAAGCACCGGGGAGCTGTTTTTT.

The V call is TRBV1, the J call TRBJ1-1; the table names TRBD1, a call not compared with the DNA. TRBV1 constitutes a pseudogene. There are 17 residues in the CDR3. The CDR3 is CTSSQDGQGKGNTEAFF. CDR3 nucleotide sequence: TGCACCAGCAGCCAAGATGGGCAGGGTAAGGGGAACACTGAAGCTTTCTTT.

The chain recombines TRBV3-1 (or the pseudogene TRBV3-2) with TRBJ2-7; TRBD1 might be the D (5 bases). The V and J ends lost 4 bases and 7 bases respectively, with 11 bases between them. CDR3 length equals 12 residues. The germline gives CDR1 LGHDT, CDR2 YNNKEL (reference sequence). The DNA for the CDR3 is TGTGCCAGCAGCCCTCAGGGCGGAGAGCAGTACTTC. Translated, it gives CASSPQGGEQYF.